These T cell receptor beta chains were read from a single sample in a study of beta chain features in type 1 diabetes. Libraries were prepared by immunoSEQ multiplex PCR; TCRdb keeps only in-frame clonotypes and omits some of them. The sample has tens of thousands of clones; under 35% are singletons. Sequenced material: stem cell memory CD4+ T cells from blood. These receptors were taken from a young woman in good health. Both conserved end residues are part of each CDR3. D genes are given only for firm matches. Expanded clones are given a class, and other clones once, few, many or no size at all.

d_call: NA; clone_size: many; v_call: TRBV14; j_call: TRBJ2-5; cdr3_aa: CASSHQGGTQYF; cdr3_nt: TGTGCCAGCAGCCATCAGGGGGGGACCCAGTACTTC
d_call: NA; clone_size: NA; v_call: TRBV11-3; j_call: TRBJ1-1; cdr3_aa: CASSLLRVDTEAFF; cdr3_nt: TGTGCCAGCAGCTTATTACGTGTAGACACTGAAGCTTTCTTT
d_call: TRBD2; clone_size: few; v_call: TRBV4-2; j_call: TRBJ2-1; cdr3_aa: CASSRAGIRLAGGPYNEQFF; cdr3_nt: TGTGCCAGCAGCCGAGCCGGGATTCGTCTAGCGGGGGGGCCCTACAATGAGCAGTTCTTC
d_call: NA; clone_size: few; v_call: TRBV7-2; j_call: TRBJ2-1; cdr3_aa: CASSFVWAGGYNEQFF; cdr3_nt: TGTGCCAGCAGCTTTGTCTGGGCGGGCGGTTACAATGAGCAGTTCTTC
d_call: NA; clone_size: NA; v_call: TRBV27; j_call: TRBJ2-3; cdr3_aa: CASSHFTDTQYF; cdr3_nt: TGTGCCAGCAGTCACTTCACAGATACGCAGTATTTT
d_call: TRBD2; clone_size: few; v_call: TRBV30; j_call: TRBJ2-7; cdr3_aa: CAWSVKASGNYEQYF; cdr3_nt: TGTGCCTGGAGTGTAAAGGCTAGCGGGAACTACGAGCAGTACTTC
d_call: NA; clone_size: NA; v_call: TRBV5-1; j_call: TRBJ2-6; cdr3_aa: CASSLEGVSGANVLTF; cdr3_nt: TGCGCCAGCAGCTTGGAGGGGGTATCCGGGGCCAACGTCCTGACTTTC
d_call: TRBD2; clone_size: NA; v_call: TRBV5-1; j_call: TRBJ2-3; cdr3_aa: CASRTTSGSSGDTQYF; cdr3_nt: TGCGCCAGCAGAACAACTAGCGGGAGTTCGGGAGATACGCAGTATTTT
d_call: NA; clone_size: NA; v_call: TRBV4-1; j_call: TRBJ2-7; cdr3_aa: CASSQEATEREQYF; cdr3_nt: TGCGCCAGCAGCCAAGAGGCGACAGAGAGGGAGCAGTACTTC
d_call: NA; clone_size: NA; v_call: TRBV5-8; j_call: TRBJ1-3; cdr3_aa: CASSLQGIGNTIYF; cdr3_nt: TGTGCCAGCAGCTTACAGGGAATTGGAAACACCATATATTTT
d_call: TRBD1; clone_size: NA; v_call: TRBV6-6; j_call: TRBJ2-3; cdr3_aa: CASSNRQGAITDTQYF; cdr3_nt: TGTGCCAGCAGTAACCGACAGGGGGCGATCACAGATACGCAGTATTTT
d_call: TRBD1; clone_size: NA; v_call: TRBV10-3; j_call: TRBJ2-3; cdr3_aa: CANRGTAITDTQYF; cdr3_nt: TGTGCCAACCGAGGGACAGCGATCACAGATACGCAGTATTTT
d_call: NA; clone_size: NA; v_call: TRBV4-2; j_call: TRBJ2-5; cdr3_aa: CASSQDTRQPETQYF; cdr3_nt: TGTGCCAGCAGCCAGGACACCCGACAGCCAGAGACCCAGTACTTC